Listed here is a single T cell receptor beta chain. No antigen is known for it. V was cut by 4 bases and J by 2 bases, with 8 bases left in between. This CDR3 region has 13 residues. Germline V lookup: CDR1 LNHDA, CDR2 SQIVND (reference sequence). This sample was included in a study of T cell responses to AZD1222 COVID-19 vaccine. TCRdb's table, derived via immunoSEQ multiplex PCR, lists solely in-frame clones and lacks some. The profile shows roughly 90,000 clones, roughly 89% of them singletons. Points from the study as a whole: Among the donors, most were white British and more were female, and clonal diversity was possibly underestimated.

The sequence was obtained from an adult who received the AZD1222 COVID-19 vaccine. The specimen was peripheral blood, collected 28 days after the second AZD1222 dose. This sequence joins TRBV19 and TRBJ1-2; D unresolved. CDR3 in amino acids: CASSRWENYGYTF. CDR3 in DNA: TGTGCCAGTAGTAGGTGGGAGAACTATGGCTACACCTTC.